Shown below are 15 T cell receptor beta chains from a single sample sequenced in a study of cytomegalovirus exposure and HLA in healthy donors. Vbeta (60) and Jbeta (13) primers were used in the PCR. Sequenced by immunoSEQ multiplex PCR; TCRdb stores in-frame clones only, minus some. This repertoire comprises about 160,000 clones; its ten largest clones make up 1.5% to 2%. Sequencing was carried out using PBMCs. The receptors here all came from a woman aged 50 to 60 in good health and CMV-seronegative.

The chain couples TRBV4-1 to TRBJ2-5; D is ambiguous. This CDR3 contains 14 residues. The V gene's germline CDR1 is MGHRA and CDR2 YSYEKL. The germline V and J ends were trimmed by 2 bases and 1 base, with 8 bases remaining between them. This CDR3 reads CASSQQQIQETQYF. The CDR3, as DNA: TGCGCCAGCAGCCAACAACAGATCCAAGAGACCCAGTACTTC.

The V call is TRBV18, the J call TRBJ2-7; weak D call: TRBD2 (5 bases). Germline lookup yields CDR1 KGHSH and CDR2 LQKENI. The CDR3 loop spans 11 amino acids. Trimming pared 6 bases from V and 6 bases from J, leaving 9 bases between. The CDR3 loop reads CASSAAGEQYF. The CDR3 nucleotides are TGTGCCAGCTCGGCCGCGGGCGAGCAGTACTTC.

V gene TRBV19 combines with J gene TRBJ1-6; D gene ambiguous. Germline loops: CDR1 LNHDA, CDR2 SQIVND (reference sequence). The ends were cut back, 2 bases at V and 5 bases at J, with 13 bases in the middle. This CDR3 has 16 amino acids. The CDR3: CASSISRSRDNSPLHF. As DNA, the CDR3 is TGTGCCAGTAGTATAAGCCGGAGCAGAGATAATTCACCCCTCCACTTT.

V usage is TRBV2 and J usage is TRBJ1-1; no firm D call. The CDR3 is 13 residues long. Trimming took 5 bases from V and 3 from J, leaving 10 bases between them. Germline CDR1 SNHLY, CDR2 FYNNEI. CDR3 nucleotides: TGTGCCAGCAGTCCTACAGCTTACACTGAAGCTTTCTTT. Translation gives CASSPTAYTEAFF.

The chain has TRBV27 and TRBJ1-5, with D perhaps TRBD1 (5 bases). Germline CDR1 MNHEY, CDR2 SMNVEV (reference sequence). The CDR3 has 14 amino acids. V lost 5 bases and J lost 3, with 11 bases in between. CDR3 in amino acids: CASSGADYNQPQHF. CDR3 nucleotides: TGTGCCAGCAGTGGGGCGGATTACAATCAGCCCCAGCATTTT.

The rearrangement links TRBV2 to TRBJ1-5; no reliable D call. Germline CDR1 SNHLY, CDR2 FYNNEI. The CDR3 sequence is 15 residues long. V gave up 5 bases and J gave up 0 bases, with 11 bases separating them. The CDR3 loop reads CASSPSDGSNQPQHF. The CDR3 DNA follows: TGTGCCAGCAGTCCAAGCGACGGTAGCAATCAGCCCCAGCATTTT.

The V call is TRBV30, the J call TRBJ2-2; 7 bases map to TRBD2. The CDR3 contains 15 residues. Trimming removed 4 bases from V and 6 bases from J; junction bases left unmatched: 11. CDR1 is GTSNPN, CDR2 SVGIG, per germline (reference sequence). CDR3 sequence reads: CAWKMGGVTAGELFF. As DNA, the CDR3 is TGTGCCTGGAAAATGGGGGGGGTTACGGCCGGGGAGCTGTTTTTT.

The chain has TRBV7-2 and TRBJ2-7; TRBD2 is a possible D gene (5 bases). Trimming took off 0 bases at V and 7 bases at J, with 7 bases between the two ends. Looked up from germline, CDR1 is SGHTA and CDR2 is FQGNSA. The CDR3 runs to 12 residues. This CDR3 reads CASSLAQREQYF. CDR3 sequence (DNA): TGTGCCAGCAGCTTAGCGCAGCGGGAGCAGTACTTC.

The chain has TRBV19 and TRBJ2-5; 7 bases are a match to TRBD2. This CDR3 has 14 amino acids. CDR1 is LNHDA and CDR2 is SQIVND in the germline V gene (reference sequence). Trimming at V came to 4 bases and at J to 5 bases, leaving 7 bases not matched to a gene. The CDR3 DNA reads TGTGCCAGTAGTACCGACGGGGGGAGGGAGACCCAGTACTTC. This gives the protein CASSTDGGRETQYF.

V is TRBV5-1 and J is TRBJ2-3, with D possibly being TRBD2 (6 bases). Germline loops: CDR1 SGHRS, CDR2 YFSETQ. V lost 2 bases, J lost 4 bases, and 8 bases lay in between. The CDR3 is made up of 13 amino acids. This chain's CDR3 is CASSFVAADTQYF. In DNA, the CDR3 is TGCGCCAGCAGCTTTGTAGCGGCAGATACGCAGTATTTT.

The chain recombines TRBV30 with TRBJ2-7, with D possibly matching TRBD1 (6 bases). The germline V gene has CDR1 GTSNPN and CDR2 SVGIG (reference sequence). V shed 5 bases and J shed 5 bases, with 22 bases lying between them. The CDR3 sequence is 15 residues long. CDR3 protein: CAWGATGWESDEQYF. CDR3 nucleotide sequence: TGTGCCTGGGGCGCAACAGGGTGGGAATCGGACGAGCAGTACTTC. The variable domain in full, with the rest retrieved from reference TRBV30 and TRBJ2-7, is SQTIHQWPATLVQPVGSPLSLECTVEGTSNPNLYWYRQAAGRGLQLLFYSVGIGQISSEVPQNLSASRPQDRQFILSSKKLLLSDSGFYLCAWGATGWESDEQYFGPGTRLTVT.

The rearrangement links TRBV5-1 to TRBJ1-2; D might be TRBD1 (6 bases). The CDR3 extends over 15 amino acids. The germline CDR1 and CDR2 sequences are SGHRS and YFSETQ. Trimming shortened V by 0 bases and J by 4 bases, and 13 bases separated the two germline ends. Written as DNA, the CDR3 is TGCGCCAGCAGCTTGGACGCAGGGGCCATCTATGGCTACACCTTC. This gives the protein CASSLDAGAIYGYTF.

CDR3 in amino acids: CASSLDLTEAFF. DNA of the CDR3: TGTGCCAGCAGCTTAGACTTAACTGAAGCTTTCTTT. The chain recombines TRBV7-9 with TRBJ1-1; D is unclear. V dropped 1 base and J dropped 5 bases, with 5 bases sitting between them. Germline-derived CDR1 and CDR2 are SEHNR and FQNEAQ (reference sequence). The CDR3 sequence is 12 residues long.

V is TRBV28 and J is TRBJ1-5; D call uncertain. The CDR3 sequence is 11 residues long. CDR1 and CDR2 from the germline V gene are MDHEN and SYDVKM. V lost 5 bases, J lost 11 bases, and 10 bases lay in between. CDR3 coding DNA: TGTGCCAGCAGTACCCGCGGAGCCCAGCATTTT. Translation gives CASSTRGAQHF.

This chain connects TRBV7-9 to TRBJ2-5, with a weak D call TRBD1 (5 bases). This CDR3 contains 14 residues. From germline, CDR1 is SEHNR and CDR2 FQNEAQ (reference sequence). Trimming left V 1 base short and J 5 bases short, with 11 bases between. CDR3: CASSLDAGRETQYF. Written as DNA, the CDR3 is TGTGCCAGCAGCTTAGACGCAGGGCGGGAGACCCAGTACTTC.